This TCR beta chain derives from a study of post-analysis software for immune sequencing data. The wider study: Relapsing-remitting, secondary progressive and progressive-relapsing forms made up the multiple sclerosis disease courses.

The V segment lost 5 bases and the J segment 8 bases; nucleotides outside the gene matches: 12. This CDR3 is built from 15 residues. Per the germline V gene, CDR1 is MDHEN and CDR2 is SYDVKM. Each TCR beta cDNA library carried unique molecular identifiers. T cells, roughly 1 to 10 million of them, yielded some 540,000 cDNA molecules. Each CDR3 protein is one row after TCRdb ran MiXCR on the PCR reads. The table records under 200,000 distinct CDR3 sequences, roughly 30% of them present only once. Study-level results: In patients, about five TRBV segments were more frequent than in controls, with TRBV5-6, TRBV5-1 and TRBV20-1 among them. Strong same-batch co-clustering of samples appeared with F measure clustering. Diversity measured as normalized Chao1 was significantly lower in multiple sclerosis patients than in controls.

This clonotype was found many times. Its matching antigen is unknown. The sequencing input was blood. This clonotype was obtained from a girl aged 2-17 years with multiple sclerosis. The chain recombines TRBV28 with TRBJ1-2, with TRBD1 identical over 9 bases. CDR3 bases: TGTGCCAGCAGTGAGGGACAGGGCATCACATGGGGCTACACCTTC. It translates to CASSEGQGITWGYTF.